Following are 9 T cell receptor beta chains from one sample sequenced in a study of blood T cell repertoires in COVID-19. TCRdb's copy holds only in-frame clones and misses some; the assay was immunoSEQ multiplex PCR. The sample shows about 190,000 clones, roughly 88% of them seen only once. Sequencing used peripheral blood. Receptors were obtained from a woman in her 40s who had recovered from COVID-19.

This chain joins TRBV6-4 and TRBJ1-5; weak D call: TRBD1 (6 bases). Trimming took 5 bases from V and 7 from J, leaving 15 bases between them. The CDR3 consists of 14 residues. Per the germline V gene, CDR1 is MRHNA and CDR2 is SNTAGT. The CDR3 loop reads CASSSDWTAQPQHF. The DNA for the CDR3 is TGTGCCAGCAGTTCCGATTGGACAGCCCAGCCCCAGCATTTT.

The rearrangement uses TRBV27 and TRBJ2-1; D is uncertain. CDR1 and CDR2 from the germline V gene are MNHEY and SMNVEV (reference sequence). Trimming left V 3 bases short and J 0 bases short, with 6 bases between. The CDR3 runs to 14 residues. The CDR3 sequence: CASSFVSSYNEQFF. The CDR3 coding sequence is TGTGCCAGCAGTTTCGTGAGCTCCTACAATGAGCAGTTCTTC.

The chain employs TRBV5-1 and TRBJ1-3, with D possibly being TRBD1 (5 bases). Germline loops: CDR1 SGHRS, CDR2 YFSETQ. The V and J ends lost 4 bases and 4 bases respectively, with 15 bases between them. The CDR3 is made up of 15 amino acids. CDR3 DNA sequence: TGCGCCAGCAGCGTGGACAAGCCGAGGGGAAACACCATATATTTT. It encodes CASSVDKPRGNTIYF.

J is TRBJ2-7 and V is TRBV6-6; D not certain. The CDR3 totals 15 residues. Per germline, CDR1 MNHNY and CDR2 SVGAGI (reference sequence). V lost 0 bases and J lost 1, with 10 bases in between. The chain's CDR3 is CASSYSTKKSYEQYF. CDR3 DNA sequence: TGTGCCAGCAGTTACTCGACAAAAAAATCCTACGAGCAGTACTTC.

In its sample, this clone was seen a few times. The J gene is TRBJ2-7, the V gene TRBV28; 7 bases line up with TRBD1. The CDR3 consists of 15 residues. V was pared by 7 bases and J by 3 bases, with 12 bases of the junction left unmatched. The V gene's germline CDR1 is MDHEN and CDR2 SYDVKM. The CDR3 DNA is TGTGCCAGCACCCCTGGGACAGATCATGGCTACGAGCAGTACTTC. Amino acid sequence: CASTPGTDHGYEQYF.

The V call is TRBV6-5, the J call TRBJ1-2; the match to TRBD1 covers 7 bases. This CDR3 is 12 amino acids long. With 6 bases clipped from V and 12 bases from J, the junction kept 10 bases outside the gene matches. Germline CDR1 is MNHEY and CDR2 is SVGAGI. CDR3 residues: CASSQTGLGDTF. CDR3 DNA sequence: TGTGCCAGCAGCCAGACAGGGCTGGGGGACACCTTC.

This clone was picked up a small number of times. The CDR3: CASGRGRDGYTF. The CDR3 DNA reads as TGTGCCAGTGGCAGGGGGCGCGATGGCTACACCTTC. This chain uses TRBV27 with TRBJ1-2, with TRBD1 matching over 8 bases. Germline V gene data show CDR1 as MNHEY and CDR2 as SMNVEV (reference sequence). The CDR3 covers 12 residues. The ends lost 9 bases at V and 6 bases at J; junction bases unmatched: 6.

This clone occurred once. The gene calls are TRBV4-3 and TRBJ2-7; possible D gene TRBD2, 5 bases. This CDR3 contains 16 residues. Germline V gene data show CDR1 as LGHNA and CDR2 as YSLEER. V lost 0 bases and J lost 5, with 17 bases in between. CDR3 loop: CASSQDLRYSGHEQYF. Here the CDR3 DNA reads TGCGCCAGCAGCCAAGATTTAAGGTACAGCGGTCACGAGCAGTACTTC.

The CDR3 here is CASSHQTGGSTYEQYF. CDR3 DNA sequence: TGTGCCAGCAGCCACCAGACAGGGGGATCCACCTACGAGCAGTACTTC. The chain has TRBV11-2 and TRBJ2-7; 9 nucleotides agree with TRBD1. The V gene's germline CDR1 is SGHAT and CDR2 FQNNGV. Unmatched junction bases numbered 10, after V lost 5 bases and J lost 2 bases. The CDR3 loop spans 16 amino acids.